These 29 T cell receptor beta chains were sequenced from one sample in a study of shared clonotypes between healthy human individuals (dated by TCRdb to about 2020). The library was built by means of the immunoSEQ multiplex PCR assay. In its TCRdb copy, this immuneACCESS table keeps in-frame sequences only and misses some clones. Where compared with another copy, unresolved V genes explain less than half of these, and the others have no known cause. Counted in this sample were more than 2,000,000 clones; roughly 92% of them appeared once. Over 0.12% of the sample is held by the ten biggest clonotypes. The sample taken for sequencing was naive CD4+ T cells sorted from blood. The meaning of the sample's cell subset or site label: CD45RA+ positively selected. Source of these receptors: a man aged 18 to 30 in good health.

The chain carries TRBV18 and TRBJ2-5; 8 bases are a match to TRBD2. Unmatched junction bases numbered 11, after V lost 4 bases and J lost 4 bases. Germline V gene sequence: CDR1 KGHSH, CDR2 LQKENI. This CDR3 has 16 amino acids. The CDR3 DNA is TGTGCCAGCTCACTTGGGGTCGGGACTAGTGGAGAGACCCAGTACTTC. Its translation: CASSLGVGTSGETQYF. The full variable domain, rest sourced from reference TRBV18 and TRBJ2-5, is NAGVMQNPRHLVRRRGQEARLRCSPMKGHSHVYWYRQLPEEGLKFMVYLQKENIIDESGMPKERFSAEFPKEGPSILRIQQVVRGDSAAYFCASSLGVGTSGETQYFGPGTRLLVL.

The CDR3 spells CASSSRGFNNEQFF. CDR3 bases: TGTGCCAGCAGTTCCCGGGGGTTCAACAATGAGCAGTTCTTC. V is TRBV6-5 and J is TRBJ2-1, with D tentatively TRBD2 (6 bases). Trimming took off 4 bases at V and 5 bases at J, with 12 bases between the two ends. The CDR3 covers 14 residues. The germline V gene encodes CDR1 MNHEY and CDR2 SVGAGI.

The DNA of the CDR3 is TGTGCCAGCAAGAAGCTTAGCGGGGGCGGGACCCAGTACTTC. Translation: CASKKLSGGGTQYF. V is TRBV6-5 and J is TRBJ2-5, with 9 positions matching TRBD2. The CDR3 is made up of 14 amino acids. With 7 bases clipped from V and 7 bases from J, the junction kept 10 bases outside the gene matches. From germline, CDR1 is MNHEY and CDR2 SVGAGI.

V usage is TRBV21-1 and J usage is TRBJ2-7. TRBV21-1 is an annotated pseudogene. CDR3 length equals 9 residues. CDR3 residues: CASGGEQYF. The CDR3 nucleotides are TGTGCCAGCGGGGGCGAGCAGTACTTC.

The chain couples TRBV11-2 to TRBJ2-7, with TRBD2 as a possible D gene (7 bases). The CDR3 consists of 14 residues. Germline lookup yields CDR1 SGHAT and CDR2 FQNNGV. Trimming left V 1 base short and J 4 bases short, with 11 bases between. CDR3 DNA sequence: TGTGCCAGCAGCTTAGGGGGGGGCCGGTACGAGCAGTACTTC. As protein: CASSLGGGRYEQYF.

The V gene is TRBV6-1, the J gene TRBJ1-2; perhaps TRBD1 as D (5 bases). The CDR3 is 17 amino acids. In germline, CDR1 is MNHNS, CDR2 SASEGT. The V gene lost 3 bases and the J gene lost 4 bases, with 21 bases spanning the gap. DNA of the CDR3: TGTGCCAGCAGTGATTACGGACAAGGGAGATGGGGCTATGGCTACACCTTC. Amino acids: CASSDYGQGRWGYGYTF.

V is TRBV7-9 and J is TRBJ2-3; D ambiguous. There are 13 residues in the CDR3. V lost 1 base and J 14 bases, leaving 16 bases between the germline ends. Per germline, CDR1 SEHNR and CDR2 FQNEAQ (reference sequence). The CDR3 DNA follows: TGTGCCAGCAGCTTAGGGTTAGACGGCAGGCTGTATTTT. Residues: CASSLGLDGRLYF.

This rearrangement joins TRBV9 to TRBJ2-1; D is unresolved. Looked up from germline, CDR1 is SGDLS and CDR2 is YYNGEE. The CDR3 loop spans 14 amino acids. Trimming pared 0 bases from V and 8 bases from J, leaving 12 bases between. For the CDR3, the DNA is TGTGCCAGCAGCGTAGCGCCTTCTCGGCATGAGCAGTTCTTC. This codes for CASSVAPSRHEQFF.

The chain has TRBV2 and TRBJ2-7, with a tentative D call TRBD1 (5 bases). Between the trimmed V and J ends, which lost 8 bases and 4 bases, there was a span of 15 bases. The length of the CDR3 is 13 residues. Germline loops: CDR1 SNHLY, CDR2 FYNNEI. The CDR3: CASRTDTPYEQYF. The DNA of the CDR3 is TGTGCCAGCCGGACGGACACACCGTACGAGCAGTACTTC.

The genes are TRBV5-1 and TRBJ2-7, with D perhaps TRBD1 (6 bases). With 4 bases removed from V and 4 bases from J, the gap between germline ends came to 15 bases. Germline CDR1 and CDR2: SGHRS and YFSETQ. CDR3 length: 14 amino acids. CDR3 DNA sequence: TGCGCCAGCAGCACCGAGGGACACCTTTACGAGCAGTACTTC. Amino acid sequence: CASSTEGHLYEQYF.

The genes are TRBV6-5 and TRBJ2-7, with 9 bases matching TRBD1. V shed 0 bases and J 7 bases; nucleotides not matched to a gene: 4. The V gene's germline CDR1 is MNHEY and CDR2 SVGAGI. CDR3 size: 14 residues. In DNA, the CDR3 is TGTGCCAGCAGTTACTCTTACGACAGGGGGGAGCAGTACTTC. Its translation is CASSYSYDRGEQYF.

This chain uses TRBV10-3 with TRBJ1-6; D is uncertain. Germline CDR1 and CDR2: ENHRY and SYGVKD. The V end was cut by 3 bases, the J end by 8 bases, with 17 bases between. CDR3 size: 16 residues. CDR3: CAISDWWRVGDSPLHF. In nucleotides, the CDR3 is TGTGCCATCAGTGATTGGTGGAGGGTAGGTGATTCACCCCTCCACTTT.

The chain joins TRBV11-1 to TRBJ2-7; D unresolved. Germline V gene lookup returns CDR1 SGHAT and CDR2 FQDESV (reference sequence). V dropped 3 bases and J dropped 7 bases, with 13 bases sitting between them. CDR3 length equals 13 residues. DNA of the CDR3: TGTGCCAGCAGCTTTCCCCCCGACTTGGAGCAGTACTTC. As protein: CASSFPPDLEQYF.

The rearrangement links TRBV10-1 to TRBJ2-7; weak D call: TRBD1 (6 bases). This CDR3 comprises 18 residues. Germline assignment: CDR1 WNHNN and CDR2 SYGVQD (reference sequence). Trimming removed 4 bases from V and 5 bases from J, with 27 bases in between. The CDR3 DNA reads as TGCGCCAGCAGTGTCTGTGTGGCGTGGGGGCCCATTTGGCACGAGCAGTACTTC. It is translated as CASSVCVAWGPIWHEQYF.

This chain links TRBV4-2 with TRBJ1-1; D call uncertain. The CDR3 is 14 amino acids. Trimming left V 2 bases short and J 2 bases short, with 9 bases between. Germline CDR1 and CDR2: LGHNA and YNFKEQ. The CDR3 reads CASSQTDTNTEAFF. The CDR3 DNA follows: TGTGCCAGCAGCCAAACCGACACTAACACTGAAGCTTTCTTT.

V and J are TRBV5-1 and TRBJ2-2; D unclear. The V end lost 0 bases, the J end lost 5 bases, and 14 bases lay between the germline ends. In germline, CDR1 is SGHRS, CDR2 YFSETQ. The length of the CDR3 is 16 residues. The CDR3 DNA reads as TGCGCCAGCAGCTTGGTGGAACTTTCGAGGACCGGGGAGCTGTTTTTT. Its protein product is CASSLVELSRTGELFF.

The gene calls are TRBV4-3 and TRBJ1-2; D gene uncertain. With 0 bases removed from V and 4 bases from J, the gap between germline ends came to 12 bases. Germline CDR1 and CDR2: LGHNA and YSLEER. This CDR3 spans 15 amino acids. CDR3 bases: TGCGCCAGCAGCCAAGATAAAGGGTTCGGCTATGGCTACACCTTC. This encodes CASSQDKGFGYGYTF.

The chain joins TRBV7-2 to TRBJ2-3; 7 nucleotides agree with TRBD2. V was clipped by 0 bases and J by 0 bases; unmatched bases: 3. Looked up from germline, CDR1 is SGHTA and CDR2 is FQGNSA. This CDR3 region has 16 residues. CDR3 in amino acids: CASSLARLASTDTQYF. The CDR3 DNA reads as TGTGCCAGCAGCTTAGCCCGACTAGCTAGCACAGATACGCAGTATTTT.

This clone was seen only once. The genes are TRBV20-1 and TRBJ2-1; the match to TRBD1 covers 7 bases. There are 11 residues in the CDR3. Germline V gene data show CDR1 as DFQATT and CDR2 as SNEGSKA (reference sequence). Trimming removed 5 bases from V and 9 bases from J; junction bases left unmatched: 4. The CDR3 sequence: CSASTGVEQFF. CDR3 bases: TGCAGTGCTTCCACAGGGGTTGAGCAGTTCTTC.

V and J are TRBV27 and TRBJ2-7; 7 bases line up with TRBD2. Germline V lookup: CDR1 MNHEY, CDR2 SMNVEV (reference sequence). The V gene end was trimmed by 6 bases and the J gene end by 5 bases; junction bases not matched to a gene: 16. The CDR3 runs 16 residues. The CDR3 bases are TGTGCCAGCAGGGGCCGGGGGGACGGTTGGGGCAACGAGCAGTACTTC. Its protein is CASRGRGDGWGNEQYF.

The chain recombines TRBV19 with TRBJ2-2, with 10 bases lining up with TRBD2. The CDR3 length is 14 residues. With V trimmed by 5 bases and J by 3 bases, 0 bases remained unmatched. CDR1 and CDR2 from the germline V gene are LNHDA and SQIVND (reference sequence). CDR3 sequence (DNA): TGTGCCAGTAGTCTAGCGGGGGACACCGGGGAGCTGTTTTTT. This translates into CASSLAGDTGELFF.

This chain connects TRBV5-8 to TRBJ1-5; TRBD1 matches 7 bases. Germline loops: CDR1 SGHTS, CDR2 YDEGEE. CDR3 length equals 15 residues. With 1 base clipped from V and 7 bases from J, the junction kept 8 bases outside the gene matches. The CDR3 sequence: CASSLPEGAWQPQHF. CDR3 nucleotides: TGTGCCAGCAGCTTGCCAGAGGGGGCCTGGCAGCCCCAGCATTTT.

This chain joins TRBV6-6 and TRBJ2-5; TRBD1 might be the D (5 bases). CDR3 length: 15 residues. The V end was cut by 6 bases, the J end by 1 base, with 15 bases between. Germline V CDR1 and CDR2: MNHNY, SVGAGI (reference sequence). CDR3 in amino acids: CASSRARQIQETQYF. The DNA of the CDR3 is TGTGCCAGCAGCCGCGCCCGACAGATCCAAGAGACCCAGTACTTC.

Here the CDR3 DNA reads TGTGCCTGGAGTTTCATTGGAGATACGCAGTATTTT. Its protein is CAWSFIGDTQYF. V and J are TRBV30 and TRBJ2-3; no clear D gene. This CDR3 spans 12 amino acids. Per the germline V gene, CDR1 is GTSNPN and CDR2 is SVGIG (reference sequence). V was clipped by 2 bases and J by 5 bases, with 8 bases between them.

J is TRBJ2-3 and V is TRBV19; the match to TRBD2 covers 7 bases. CDR3 length: 13 amino acids. Germline trimming cut 10 bases from V and 3 bases from J; bases unmatched to any gene: 7. Germline V gene data show CDR1 as LNHDA and CDR2 as SQIVND (reference sequence). The CDR3 DNA follows: TGTGCCACCGGGGACTACCCGACAGATACGCAGTATTTT. Encoded protein: CATGDYPTDTQYF.

The V call is TRBV4-3, the J call TRBJ2-5; the D gene could be TRBD1 or TRBD2 (5 bases each). With 0 bases removed from V and 5 bases from J, the gap between germline ends came to 19 bases. The CDR3 is 17 residues long. The V gene's germline CDR1 is LGHNA and CDR2 YSLEER. The CDR3 spells CASSQDFGGTLGETQYF. CDR3 DNA sequence: TGCGCCAGCAGCCAAGATTTTGGGGGAACTTTGGGTGAGACCCAGTACTTC.

V gene TRBV2 combines with J gene TRBJ2-1; possible D gene TRBD2, 5 bases. CDR1 and CDR2 (germline): SNHLY, FYNNEI. The V and J ends lost 4 bases and 3 bases respectively, with 13 bases between them. This CDR3 has 15 amino acids. The DNA for the CDR3 is TGTGCCAGCAGTGCCTTTCGAGCGGACTACAATGAGCAGTTCTTC. This sequence encodes CASSAFRADYNEQFF.

The V call is TRBV30, the J call TRBJ2-7; the D gene could be TRBD1 or TRBD2 (5 bases each). CDR1 and CDR2 from the germline V gene are GTSNPN and SVGIG (reference sequence). V lost 1 base and J lost 3, with 10 bases in between. The CDR3 sequence is 13 residues long. The CDR3 DNA follows: TGTGCCTGGAGTGGTCAGGGAGTCTACGAGCAGTACTTC. Residues: CAWSGQGVYEQYF.

CDR3 sequence (DNA): TGTGCCAGCAGTGATCGGGCTAGCGTGGAGACCGGGGAGCTGTTTTTT. This codes for CASSDRASVETGELFF. The genes are TRBV6-1 and TRBJ2-2, with D possibly matching TRBD2 (6 bases). V lost 3 bases to trimming and J lost 5 bases, with 16 bases between them. CDR3 size: 16 residues. Germline V gene sequence: CDR1 MNHNS, CDR2 SASEGT.